Presented here are 8 T cell receptor beta chains from one specimen sequenced in a study of radiotherapy plus CTLA-4 blockade in lung cancer. Profiled with immunoSEQ multiplex PCR; TCRdb holds only in-frame clones, not every one. The sample lists fewer than 85,000 clones, around nine tenths occurring once. This specimen consisted of peripheral blood, obtained from a patient treated with radiotherapy plus ipilimumab. These receptors were obtained from a human donor with non-small cell lung cancer who had stable disease on radiotherapy plus ipilimumab.

V is TRBV5-6 and J is TRBJ2-3; 13 nucleotides agree with TRBD2. After removal of 3 bases from V and 1 base from J, the junction contained 5 bases not matched to a gene. There are 17 residues in the CDR3. Per the germline V gene, CDR1 is SGHDT and CDR2 is YYEEEE. DNA for the CDR3: TGTGCCAGCAGCTCCAGACTAGCGGGGGGCCGCACAGATACGCAGTATTTT. Translated: CASSSRLAGGRTDTQYF.

Only one count was recorded for this clone. The chain employs TRBV18 and TRBJ2-5; a weak D match, TRBD2 (5 bases). Germline V gives CDR1 KGHSH, CDR2 LQKENI. CDR3 length: 14 amino acids. The V end lost 4 bases, the J end lost 7 bases, and 16 bases lay between the germline ends. CDR3 residues: CASSLAGPEGTQYF. The DNA of the CDR3 is TGTGCCAGCTCACTCGCAGGACCCGAGGGGACCCAGTACTTC.

This chain connects TRBV19 to TRBJ1-2; 7 bases fit TRBD1. The V and J ends lost 7 bases and 8 bases, in that order; junction bases with no gene match: 10. Germline CDR1 LNHDA, CDR2 SQIVND (reference sequence). This CDR3 region has 13 residues. The CDR3 loop is CASTKDRFEGYTF. DNA for the CDR3: TGTGCCAGTACCAAGGACAGGTTCGAGGGCTACACCTTC.

The chain has TRBV30 and TRBJ2-1; TRBD2 aligns across 10 bases. V dropped 3 bases and J dropped 5; count of bases not matched to a gene: 10. The germline V gene has CDR1 GTSNPN and CDR2 SVGIG (reference sequence). The CDR3 runs to 16 residues. CDR3 loop: CAWSEPGLAWNNEQFF. Written as DNA, the CDR3 is TGTGCCTGGAGCGAACCGGGACTAGCGTGGAACAATGAGCAGTTCTTC.

As DNA, the CDR3 is TGCGCCAGCAGCCAAGTACCAATATTAGGGCGGGAGACCCAGTACTTC. Translation: CASSQVPILGRETQYF. V and J are TRBV4-1 and TRBJ2-5; D call uncertain. Trimming left V 1 base short and J 5 bases short, with 17 bases between. The CDR3 contains 16 residues. CDR1 is MGHRA, CDR2 YSYEKL, per germline.

The CDR3 DNA reads as TGTGCCAGAAGCTTGTATGGGAGCTGCACAGATACGCAGTATTTT. Its translation is CARSLYGSCTDTQYF. V usage is TRBV5-3 and J usage is TRBJ2-3; maybe TRBD2 (5 bases). TRBV5-3 has ORF status, its function being uncertain. Trimming left V 1 base short and J 1 base short, with 10 bases between. This CDR3 spans 15 amino acids.

This sequence joins TRBV6-6 and TRBJ2-7; 7 positions match TRBD2. In germline, CDR1 is MNHNY, CDR2 SVGAGI (reference sequence). J lost 5 bases, V lost 7 bases, and 11 bases had no gene match. The CDR3 extends over 14 amino acids. Here the CDR3 reads CASKVGTGGNEQYF. Here the CDR3 DNA reads TGTGCCAGCAAGGTGGGGACCGGGGGGAACGAGCAGTACTTC.

This chain links TRBV28 with TRBJ2-4, with D perhaps TRBD1 or TRBD2 (5 bases each). CDR1 and CDR2 (germline): MDHEN, SYDVKM. CDR3 length: 16 amino acids. Trimming removed 3 bases at V and 4 bases at J, with 16 bases between. The CDR3 DNA sequence: TGTGCCAGCAGTTTTGTTCGGACCGGGACGAAAAACATTCAGTACTTC. Its protein is CASSFVRTGTKNIQYF. The full variable domain, rest sourced from reference TRBV28 and TRBJ2-4, is DVKVTQSSRYLVKRTGEKVFLECVQDMDHENMFWYRQDPGLGLRLIYFSYDVKMKEKGDIPEGYSVSREKKERFSLILESASTNQTSMYLCASSFVRTGTKNIQYFGAGTRLSVL.